Following are 26 T cell receptor beta chains from one sample sequenced in a study of metastatic and nonmetastatic thyroid tumors. Patients had received no treatment of any kind before thyroid surgery. TCRdb used MiXCR to call clones anew from the PCR reads. The data contain around 42,000 clones, around 10% of them singletons. Specimen: blood. The receptors stem from a male donor with papillary thyroid cancer or a benign thyroid nodule (not recorded which). Some clones in this sample may be carry-over from other donors' samples.

The chain couples TRBV5-6 to TRBJ1-1, with 9 bases lining up with TRBD1. Per the germline V gene, CDR1 is SGHDT and CDR2 is YYEEEE. V lost 2 bases and J lost 0; bases outside the gene matches: 11. The CDR3 extends over 18 amino acids. The CDR3 loop reads CASSFGTGRNFMNTEAFF. In nucleotides, the CDR3 is TGTGCCAGCAGCTTCGGGACAGGGCGAAACTTTATGAACACTGAAGCTTTCTTT.

This clone was recorded once. The chain combines TRBV7-8 with TRBJ1-2; TRBD1 matches at 8 bases. This CDR3 has 16 amino acids. With V trimmed by 1 base and J by 3 bases, 7 bases remained unmatched. Germline CDR1 reads SGHVS; CDR2 reads FQNEAQ. For the CDR3, the DNA is TGTGCCAGCAGCTTAGAGCGGACAGGGAAGGACTATGGCTACACCTTC. Translation gives CASSLERTGKDYGYTF.

This clone counts as medium-sized (0.01 to 0.1%). The chain has TRBV27 and TRBJ2-7; TRBD2 agrees at 8 bases. There are 14 residues in the CDR3. Trimming took 6 bases from V and 4 from J; bases not matched to a gene: 8. CDR1 is MNHEY and CDR2 is SMNVEV in the germline V gene (reference sequence). CDR3: CASSPLAGAYEQYF. As DNA, the CDR3 is TGTGCCAGCAGCCCCCTAGCGGGCGCGTACGAGCAGTACTTC.

This clone was counted ten times or more. V gene TRBV6-5 combines with J gene TRBJ1-2, with TRBD1 identical over 9 bases. The CDR3 has 15 residues. CDR1 is MNHEY, CDR2 SVGAGI, per germline. Losses at the gene ends were 0 bases for V and 4 bases for J; bases not matched to a gene: 3. CDR3 in DNA: TGTGCCAGCAGTTACTCGACAGGGGGGTCCTATGGCTACACCTTC. This sequence encodes CASSYSTGGSYGYTF.

The chain joins TRBV6-1 to TRBJ1-1, with TRBD1 identical over 7 bases. The CDR3 spans 14 residues. Germline-derived CDR1 and CDR2 are MNHNS and SASEGT. V dropped 10 bases and J dropped 6; count of bases not matched to a gene: 14. The CDR3, as DNA: TGTGCCAACAGCCGCGTACAGGGGAGGGCTGAAGCTTTCTTT. Encoded protein: CANSRVQGRAEAFF.

This clone was seen ten or more times. This chain uses TRBV7-2 with TRBJ2-7; D unclear. V lost 2 bases and J lost 0, with 8 bases in between. Germline assignment: CDR1 SGHTA and CDR2 FQGNSA. The CDR3 loop spans 14 amino acids. The CDR3 sequence is CASSLTAASYEQYF. CDR3 bases: TGTGCCAGCAGCTTAACGGCAGCCTCCTACGAGCAGTACTTC.

The chain is built from TRBV6-2 or TRBV6-3 and TRBJ2-5, with D perhaps matching TRBD1 (9 bases). Germline assignment: CDR1 MNHEY and CDR2 SVGEGT. This CDR3 is built from 19 residues. V was shortened by 2 bases and J by 3 bases, with 25 bases between the two germline ends. The CDR3: CASSYPRDRVLAVEETQYF. The CDR3 region has the DNA TGTGCCAGCAGTTACCCCCGGGACAGGGTACTAGCGGTTGAAGAGACCCAGTACTTC.

Comment on this clone: A much larger clonotype is one base distant, so this may be a read error. The chain has TRBV2 and TRBJ1-4; no firm D call. The germline gives CDR1 SNHLY, CDR2 FYNNEI. This CDR3 region has 14 residues. Trimming pared 9 bases from V and 0 bases from J, leaving 11 bases between. Here the CDR3 DNA reads TGTGCCAGTCTACGACCGGCAACTAATGAAAAACTGTTTTTT. Its protein is CASLRPATNEKLFF.

A word on this clone: One junction end does not reproduce the germline sequence, and a read error may be involved. This chain links TRBV3-1 with TRBJ2-2; D might be TRBD2 (5 bases). From germline, CDR1 is LGHDT and CDR2 YNNKEL (reference sequence). This CDR3 region has 15 residues. The CDR3 region is CASSQERVWDGEPFF. The DNA for the CDR3 is TGTGCCAGCAGCCAAGAGAGGGTCTGGGATGGGGAGCCGTTTTTT. The complete variable domain, with remaining parts taken from reference TRBV3-1 and TRBJ2-2, reads DTAVSQTPKYLVTQMGNDKSIKCEQNLGHDTMYWYKQDSKKFLKIMFSYNNKELIINETVPNRFSPKSPDKAHLNLHINSLELGDSAVYFCASSQERVWDGEPFFGEGSRLTVL.

This clone was observed many times. V and J are TRBV20-1 and TRBJ1-5; no firm D call. The V and J ends lost 3 bases and 8 bases respectively, with 20 bases between them. The CDR3 length is 15 residues. From germline, CDR1 is DFQATT and CDR2 SNEGSKA (reference sequence). Here the CDR3 reads CSASSPSSGSEPQHF. The CDR3 nucleotides read TGCAGTGCTAGTTCTCCTTCCTCCGGGTCAGAGCCCCAGCATTTT.

Many counts were recorded for this clone. The V and J genes are TRBV20-1 and TRBJ1-3; D is ambiguous. Trimming left V 0 bases short and J 4 bases short, with 10 bases between. The germline gives CDR1 DFQATT, CDR2 SNEGSKA (reference sequence). The length of the CDR3 is 14 residues. The CDR3 nucleotides are TGCAGTGCTAGAGAGGGGATCCTCGGAAACACCATATATTTT. It encodes CSAREGILGNTIYF.

This chain joins TRBV6-1 and TRBJ2-1; 13 bases match TRBD2. CDR3 length: 14 residues. Germline V gene sequence: CDR1 MNHNS, CDR2 SASEGT. The V and J ends lost 4 bases and 8 bases, in that order; junction bases with no gene match: 2. The CDR3 DNA is TGTGCCAGCAGTGGACTAGCGGGAGGTTATGAGCAGTTCTTC. Encoded protein: CASSGLAGGYEQFF.

This clone was seen ten or more times. This chain links TRBV14 with TRBJ1-1; no clear D. Trimming stripped 2 bases from V and 3 bases from J, with 7 bases between. Germline V gene sequence: CDR1 SGHDN, CDR2 FVKESK. There are 13 residues in the CDR3. CDR3 nucleotide sequence: TGTGCCAGCAGCCAATGGAAATACACTGAAGCTTTCTTT. Translating gives CASSQWKYTEAFF.

This clone has at least ten counts. The sample holds other DNA sequences that translate to the same CDR3. The V and J genes are TRBV5-1 and TRBJ2-7; TRBD2 aligns across 7 bases. This CDR3 is 15 amino acids long. After removal of 7 bases from V and 2 bases from J, the junction contained 12 bases not matched to a gene. Germline V CDR1 and CDR2: SGHRS, YFSETQ. For the CDR3, the DNA is TGCGCCAGCCGCGAGTTTAGCGGGCCGACCTACGAGCAGTACTTC. It yields the protein CASREFSGPTYEQYF.

Ten or more counts support this clone. Additional DNA sequences in this sample encode the identical CDR3. The chain links TRBV4-1 to TRBJ2-7; the D call may be TRBD1 or TRBD2 (5 bases each). V lost 0 bases, J lost 3 bases, and 15 bases lay in between. CDR1 is MGHRA and CDR2 is YSYEKL in the germline V gene. The CDR3 is made up of 16 amino acids. CDR3 in amino acids: CASSQEGEMSYYEQYF. The CDR3 region has the DNA TGCGCCAGCAGCCAAGAGGGGGAGATGTCGTACTACGAGCAGTACTTC.

The J gene is TRBJ2-2, the V gene TRBV11-2; maybe TRBD2 (6 bases). The germline V and J ends were trimmed by 1 base and 1 base, with 7 bases remaining between them. The CDR3 length is 15 residues. CDR1 and CDR2 from the germline V gene are SGHAT and FQNNGV. The CDR3 loop is CASSLVAENTGELFF. Written as DNA, the CDR3 is TGTGCCAGCAGCTTAGTAGCGGAGAACACCGGGGAGCTGTTTTTT.

In this sample, this clone turned up many times. The rearrangement links TRBV20-1 to TRBJ2-7, with unresolved D. This CDR3 has 13 amino acids. The germline V gene encodes CDR1 DFQATT and CDR2 SNEGSKA (reference sequence). With 6 bases removed from V and 0 bases from J, the gap between germline ends came to 12 bases. The CDR3 loop is CSAPDSSSYEQYF. The DNA of the CDR3 is TGCAGTGCCCCAGATTCGAGCTCCTACGAGCAGTACTTC.

This clone was recorded many times. A much more abundant neighbour one base away suggests this may be a read error. The sample holds other DNA sequences that translate to the same CDR3. The gene calls are TRBV28 and TRBJ1-5; no clear D gene. The germline CDR1 and CDR2 sequences are MDHEN and SYDVKM. CDR3 length: 13 amino acids. Deletions cut 7 bases from V and 0 bases from J, with 7 bases between. For the CDR3, the DNA is TGTGCCAGCACTGATGATAGCAATCAGCCCCAGCATTTT. It codes for CASTDDSNQPQHF.

This clone ranks as medium-sized (0.01 to 0.1%). The chain joins TRBV28 to TRBJ1-1; no clear D. The V and J ends lost 7 bases and 0 bases respectively, with 9 bases between them. Germline V gives CDR1 MDHEN, CDR2 SYDVKM. This CDR3 spans 13 amino acids. CDR3 sequence: CASIRTVNTEAFF. In DNA form, the CDR3 reads TGTGCCAGCATCCGGACGGTGAACACTGAAGCTTTCTTT.

This clone has only a few counts. A single base separates this from a much larger clone, so it may be a read error. V and J are TRBV7-9 and TRBJ1-1; TRBD1 might be the D (5 bases). The CDR3 contains 13 residues. CDR1 is SEHNR and CDR2 is FQNEAQ in the germline V gene (reference sequence). The germline V and J ends were trimmed by 3 bases and 3 bases, with 8 bases remaining between them. The CDR3 nucleotides are TGTGCCAGCAGCTTGTTCAGGGACACTGAAGCTTTCTTT. It specifies CASSLFRDTEAFF.

There are many counts of this clone. The rearrangement links TRBV12-3 or TRBV12-4 to TRBJ2-3; D is uncertain. Trimming removed 6 bases from V and 3 bases from J, with 7 bases in between. The CDR3 has 12 amino acids. CDR3 sequence reads: CASSLWTDTQYF. Written as DNA, the CDR3 is TGTGCCAGCAGCCTCTGGACAGATACGCAGTATTTT.

This clone was picked up many times. V and J are TRBV11-2 and TRBJ2-7; D is undetermined. Germline V gives CDR1 SGHAT, CDR2 FQNNGV. Trimming took 0 bases from V and 2 from J, leaving 8 bases between them. There are 14 residues in the CDR3. CDR3 in amino acids: CASSLDAYAYEQYF. The CDR3 DNA is TGTGCCAGCAGCTTAGACGCGTACGCCTACGAGCAGTACTTC.

In its sample, this clone was seen many times. J is TRBJ2-7 and V is TRBV20-1; D is perhaps TRBD2 (5 bases). The CDR3 extends over 14 amino acids. Trimming pared 0 bases from V and 3 bases from J, leaving 12 bases between. Per germline, CDR1 DFQATT and CDR2 SNEGSKA (reference sequence). The CDR3 DNA reads TGCAGTGCTAGAGATAGCGAGATCTACTACGAGCAGTACTTC. This translates into CSARDSEIYYEQYF.

The chain couples TRBV27 to TRBJ2-1; D perhaps matches TRBD2 (6 bases). This CDR3 has 14 amino acids. The germline gives CDR1 MNHEY, CDR2 SMNVEV (reference sequence). V lost 2 bases to trimming and J lost 6 bases, with 11 bases between them. In DNA, the CDR3 is TGTGCCAGCAGTTTAGCGGGATACTGCAATGAGCAGTTCTTC. Amino acids: CASSLAGYCNEQFF.

This clone was detected ten times or more. The V and J genes are TRBV6-2 or TRBV6-3 and TRBJ1-5; D unclear. The germline V and J ends were trimmed by 7 bases and 6 bases, with 10 bases remaining between them. Germline lookup yields CDR1 MNHEY and CDR2 SVGEGT. There are 12 residues in the CDR3. The CDR3 coding sequence is TGTGCCAGCACGAGGGCCCGTCAGCCCCAGCATTTT. Encoded protein: CASTRARQPQHF.

This chain uses TRBV5-1 with TRBJ2-2, with 11 bases fitting TRBD2. The germline CDR1 and CDR2 sequences are SGHRS and YFSETQ. The CDR3 totals 16 residues. J gave up 6 bases and V 3 bases, and 7 bases lay outside the gene matches. The CDR3: CASSYSGGADAGELFF. CDR3 DNA: TGCGCCAGCAGCTATAGCGGGGGGGCCGACGCCGGGGAGCTGTTTTTT. The full variable domain, completed using reference TRBV5-1 and TRBJ2-2, is KAGVTQTPRYLIKTRGQQVTLSCSPISGHRSVSWYQQTPGQGLQFLFEYFSETQRNKGNFPGRFSGRQFSNSRSEMNVSTLELGDSALYLCASSYSGGADAGELFFGEGSRLTVL.